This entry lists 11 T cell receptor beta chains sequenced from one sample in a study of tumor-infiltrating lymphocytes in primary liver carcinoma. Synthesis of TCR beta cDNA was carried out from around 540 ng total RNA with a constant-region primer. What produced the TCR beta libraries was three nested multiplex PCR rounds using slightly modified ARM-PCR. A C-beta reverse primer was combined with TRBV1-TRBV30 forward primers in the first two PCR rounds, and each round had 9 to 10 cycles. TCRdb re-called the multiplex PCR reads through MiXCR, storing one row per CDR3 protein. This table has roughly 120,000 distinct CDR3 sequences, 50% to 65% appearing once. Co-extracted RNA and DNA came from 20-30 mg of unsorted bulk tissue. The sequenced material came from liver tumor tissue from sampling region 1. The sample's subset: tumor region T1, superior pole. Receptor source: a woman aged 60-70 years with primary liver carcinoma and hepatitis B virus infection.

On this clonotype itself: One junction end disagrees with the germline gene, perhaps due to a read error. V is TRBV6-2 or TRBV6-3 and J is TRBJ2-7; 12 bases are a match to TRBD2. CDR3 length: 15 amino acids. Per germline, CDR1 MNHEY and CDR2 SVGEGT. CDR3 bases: TGTGCCAGCAGTCTAGCGGGAGGGTGTTCCTACGAGCAGTGCTTC. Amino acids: CASSLAGGCSYEQCF.

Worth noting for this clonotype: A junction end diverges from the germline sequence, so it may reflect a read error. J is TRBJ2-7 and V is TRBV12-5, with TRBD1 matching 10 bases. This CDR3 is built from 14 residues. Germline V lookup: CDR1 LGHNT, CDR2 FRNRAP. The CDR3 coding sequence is TGTGTTAGTGGTTCGACAGGGGGCTCTTGCGAGCAGTACTTC. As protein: CVSGSTGGSCEQYF.

The CDR3 nucleotides are TGCGCCAGCAGTGAGATCCCGGAGACCGGGGAGCTGTTTTTT. It is translated as CASSEIPETGELFF. The chain joins TRBV10-2 to TRBJ2-2; the D is unclear. The germline V gene has CDR1 WSHSY and CDR2 SAAADI. The CDR3 sequence is 14 residues long. V was pared by 2 bases and J by 5 bases, with 9 bases between.

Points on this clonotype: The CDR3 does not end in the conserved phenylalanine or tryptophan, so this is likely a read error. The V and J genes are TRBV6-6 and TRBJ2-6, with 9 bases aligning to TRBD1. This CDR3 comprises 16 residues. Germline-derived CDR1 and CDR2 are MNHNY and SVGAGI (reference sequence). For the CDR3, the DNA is TGTGCCAGCAGCCTAACAGGGGGCTCTGGGACCAACGTCCTGACTTAC. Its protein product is CASSLTGGSGTNVLTY.

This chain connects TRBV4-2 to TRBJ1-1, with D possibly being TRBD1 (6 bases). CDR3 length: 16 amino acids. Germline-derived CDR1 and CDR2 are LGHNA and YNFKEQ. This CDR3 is CVSSPLEGRGGAEAFF. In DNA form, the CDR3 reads TGTGTCAGTAGCCCATTGGAAGGTCGGGGGGGCGCTGAAGCTTTCTTT.

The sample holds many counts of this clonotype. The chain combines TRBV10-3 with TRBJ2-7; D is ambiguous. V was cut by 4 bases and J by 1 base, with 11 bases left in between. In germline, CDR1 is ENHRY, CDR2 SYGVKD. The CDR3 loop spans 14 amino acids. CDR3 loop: CAISGGYESYEQYF. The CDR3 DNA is TGTGCCATCAGTGGTGGGTATGAGTCCTACGAGCAGTACTTC.

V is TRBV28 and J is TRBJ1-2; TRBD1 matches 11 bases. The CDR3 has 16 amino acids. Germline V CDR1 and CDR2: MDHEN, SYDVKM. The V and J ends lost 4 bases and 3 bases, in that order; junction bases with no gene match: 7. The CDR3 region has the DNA TGTGCCAGCAGTTCACTCGGACAGGGGGCCTACTATGGCTACACCTTC. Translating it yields CASSSLGQGAYYGYTF.

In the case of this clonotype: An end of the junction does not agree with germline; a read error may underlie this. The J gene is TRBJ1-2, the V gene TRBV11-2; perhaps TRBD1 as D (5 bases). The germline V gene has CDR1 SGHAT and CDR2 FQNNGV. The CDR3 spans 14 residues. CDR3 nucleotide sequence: TGTGCCAGCAGATACACGACATGGGGCTATGGCTACATCTTC. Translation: CASRYTTWGYGYIF. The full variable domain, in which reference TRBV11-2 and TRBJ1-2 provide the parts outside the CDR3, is EAGVAQSPRYKIIEKRQSVAFWCNPISGHATLYWYQQILGQGPKLLIQFQNNGVVDDSQLPKDRFSAERLKGVDSTLKIQPAKLEDSAVYLCASRYTTWGYGYIFGSGTRLTVV.

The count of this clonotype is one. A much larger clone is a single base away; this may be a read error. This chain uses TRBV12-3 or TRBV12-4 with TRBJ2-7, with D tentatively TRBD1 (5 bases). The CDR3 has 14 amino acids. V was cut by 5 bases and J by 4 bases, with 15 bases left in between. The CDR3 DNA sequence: TGTGCCAGCAGTCAAGGGGTAGGTATGTACGAGCAGTACTTC. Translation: CASSQGVGMYEQYF.

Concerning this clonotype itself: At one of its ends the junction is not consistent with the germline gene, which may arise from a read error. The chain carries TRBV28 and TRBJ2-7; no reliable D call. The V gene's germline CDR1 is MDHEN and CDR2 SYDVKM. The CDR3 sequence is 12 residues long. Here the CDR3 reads CVSSLTTYEQYF. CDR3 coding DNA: TGTGTCAGCAGTTTGACAACCTACGAGCAGTACTTC.

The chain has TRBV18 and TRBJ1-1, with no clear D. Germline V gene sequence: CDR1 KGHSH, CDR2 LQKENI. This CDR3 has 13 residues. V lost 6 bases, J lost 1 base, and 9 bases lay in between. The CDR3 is CASSFGRNTEAFF. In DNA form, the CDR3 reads TGTGCCAGCTCCTTCGGGAGGAACACTGAAGCTTTCTTT.